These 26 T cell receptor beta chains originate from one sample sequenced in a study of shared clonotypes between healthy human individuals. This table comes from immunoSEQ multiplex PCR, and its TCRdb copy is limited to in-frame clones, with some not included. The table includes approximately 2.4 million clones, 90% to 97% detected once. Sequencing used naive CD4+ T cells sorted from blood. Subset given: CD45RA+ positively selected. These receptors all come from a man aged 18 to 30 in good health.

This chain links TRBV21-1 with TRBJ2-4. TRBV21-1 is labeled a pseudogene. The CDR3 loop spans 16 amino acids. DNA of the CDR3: TGTGCCAGCAGCACCTTCGGGTCGGGGCGAGAAAACATTCAGTACTTC. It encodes CASSTFGSGRENIQYF.

The DNA for the CDR3 is TGTGCCAGCAGCTTAGGCCCAAGTCAGCCCCAGCATTTT. This codes for CASSLGPSQPQHF. The V gene is TRBV7-9, the J gene TRBJ1-5; D gene uncertain. From germline, CDR1 is SEHNR and CDR2 FQNEAQ (reference sequence). The CDR3 is 13 residues long. Trimming took off 1 base at V and 6 bases at J, with 7 bases between the two ends. The full variable domain, in which reference TRBV7-9 and TRBJ1-5 provide the parts outside the CDR3, is DTGVSQNPRHKITKRGQNVTFRCDPISEHNRLYWYRQTLGQGPEFLTYFQNEAQLEKSRLLSDRFSAERPKGSFSTLEIQRTEQGDSAMYLCASSLGPSQPQHFGDGTRLSIL.

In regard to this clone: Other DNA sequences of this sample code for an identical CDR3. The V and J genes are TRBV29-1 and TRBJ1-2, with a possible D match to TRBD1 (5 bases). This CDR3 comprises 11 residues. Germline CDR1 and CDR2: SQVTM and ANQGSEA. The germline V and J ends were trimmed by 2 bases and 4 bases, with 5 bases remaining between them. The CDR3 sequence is CSVETGYGYTF. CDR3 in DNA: TGCAGCGTTGAAACAGGCTATGGCTACACCTTC. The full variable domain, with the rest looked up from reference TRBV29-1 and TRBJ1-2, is SAVISQKPSRDICQRGTSLTIQCQVDSQVTMMFWYRQQPGQSLTLIATANQGSEATYESGFVIDKFPISRPNLTFSTLTVSNMSPEDSSIYLCSVETGYGYTFGSGTRLTVV.

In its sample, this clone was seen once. The CDR3 loop is CASSPTTGGNQPQHF. For the CDR3, the DNA is TGTGCCAGCAGCCCAACGACAGGGGGCAATCAGCCCCAGCATTTT. This sequence joins TRBV7-9 and TRBJ1-5, with 8 bases identical to TRBD1. This CDR3 has 15 residues. After removal of 5 bases from V and 2 bases from J, the junction contained 5 bases not matched to a gene. The V gene's germline CDR1 is SEHNR and CDR2 FQNEAQ (reference sequence).

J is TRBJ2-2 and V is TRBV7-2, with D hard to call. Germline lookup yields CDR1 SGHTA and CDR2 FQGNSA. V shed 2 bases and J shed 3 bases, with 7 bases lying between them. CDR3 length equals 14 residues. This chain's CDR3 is CASSLRRDTGELFF. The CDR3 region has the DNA TGTGCCAGCAGCTTACGCCGGGACACCGGGGAGCTGTTTTTT.

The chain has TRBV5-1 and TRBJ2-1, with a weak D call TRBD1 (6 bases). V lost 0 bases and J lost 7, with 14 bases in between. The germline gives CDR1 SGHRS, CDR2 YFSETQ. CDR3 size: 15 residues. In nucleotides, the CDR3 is TGCGCCAGCAGCTTGGCCCCAAACCAGGGGAATGAGCAGTTCTTC. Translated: CASSLAPNQGNEQFF. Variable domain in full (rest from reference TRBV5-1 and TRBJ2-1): KAGVTQTPRYLIKTRGQQVTLSCSPISGHRSVSWYQQTPGQGLQFLFEYFSETQRNKGNFPGRFSGRQFSNSRSEMNVSTLELGDSALYLCASSLAPNQGNEQFFGPGTRLTVL.

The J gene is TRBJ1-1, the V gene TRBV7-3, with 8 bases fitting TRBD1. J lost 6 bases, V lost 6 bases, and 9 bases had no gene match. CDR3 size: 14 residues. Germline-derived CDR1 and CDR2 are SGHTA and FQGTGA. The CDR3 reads CASRRTGTGPEAFF. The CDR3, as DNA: TGTGCCAGCAGACGAACCGGGACAGGCCCTGAAGCTTTCTTT. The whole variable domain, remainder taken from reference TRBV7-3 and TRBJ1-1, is GAGVSQTPSNKVTEKGKYVELRCDPISGHTALYWYRQSLGQGPEFLIYFQGTGAADDSGLPNDRFFAVRPEGSVSTLKIQRTERGDSAVYLCASRRTGTGPEAFFGQGTRLTVV.

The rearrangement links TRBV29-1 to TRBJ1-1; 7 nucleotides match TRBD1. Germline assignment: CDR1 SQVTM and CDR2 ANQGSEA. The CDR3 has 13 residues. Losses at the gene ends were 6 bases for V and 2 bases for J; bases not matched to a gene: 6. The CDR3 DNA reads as TGCAGCGTGACCCGGGACAGTAACACTGAAGCTTTCTTT. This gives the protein CSVTRDSNTEAFF.

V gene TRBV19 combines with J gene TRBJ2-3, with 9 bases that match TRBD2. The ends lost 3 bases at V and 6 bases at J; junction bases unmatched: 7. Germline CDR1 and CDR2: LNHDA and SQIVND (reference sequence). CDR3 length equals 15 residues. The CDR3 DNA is TGTGCCAGTAGTATCCCCAGCGGGGGGTCCGATACGCAGTATTTT. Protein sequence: CASSIPSGGSDTQYF. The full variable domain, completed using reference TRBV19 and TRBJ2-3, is DGGITQSPKYLFRKEGQNVTLSCEQNLNHDAMYWYRQDPGQGLRLIYYSQIVNDFQKGDIAEGYSVSREKKESFPLTVTSAQKNPTAFYLCASSIPSGGSDTQYFGPGTRLTVL.

The CDR3 DNA reads as TGTGCCAGCAGTTTAAATCCAGGGTGGGGATCCTACGAGCAGTACTTC. As protein: CASSLNPGWGSYEQYF. The chain employs TRBV27 and TRBJ2-7, with a possible D match to TRBD1 (5 bases). V was cut by 2 bases and J by 1 base, with 15 bases left in between. CDR1 is MNHEY, CDR2 SMNVEV, per germline (reference sequence). This CDR3 has 16 amino acids.

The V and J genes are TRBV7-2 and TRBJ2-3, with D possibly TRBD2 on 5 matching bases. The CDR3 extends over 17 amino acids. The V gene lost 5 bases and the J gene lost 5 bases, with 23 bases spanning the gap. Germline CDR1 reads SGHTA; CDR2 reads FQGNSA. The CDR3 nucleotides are TGTGCCAGCAGCAGGAACCGGGCCGCCGGGGAACGAGATACGCAGTATTTT. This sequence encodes CASSRNRAAGERDTQYF.

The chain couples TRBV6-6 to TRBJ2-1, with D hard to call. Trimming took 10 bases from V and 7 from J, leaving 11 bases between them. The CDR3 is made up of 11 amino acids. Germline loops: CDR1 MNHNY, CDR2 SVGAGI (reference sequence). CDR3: CATLARNEQFF. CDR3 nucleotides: TGTGCCACCCTCGCGAGGAATGAGCAGTTCTTC.

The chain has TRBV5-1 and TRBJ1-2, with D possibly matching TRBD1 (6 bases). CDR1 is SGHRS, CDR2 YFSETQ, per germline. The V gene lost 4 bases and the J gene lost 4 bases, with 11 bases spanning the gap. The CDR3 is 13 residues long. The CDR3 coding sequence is TGCGCCAGCAGCCAGGACAGAGGCTATGGCTACACCTTC. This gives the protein CASSQDRGYGYTF.

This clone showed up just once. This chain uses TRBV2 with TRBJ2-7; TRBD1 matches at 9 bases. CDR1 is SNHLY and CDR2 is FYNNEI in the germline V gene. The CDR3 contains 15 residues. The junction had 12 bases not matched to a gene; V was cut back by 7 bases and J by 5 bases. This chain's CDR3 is CASKREGTGLDEQYF. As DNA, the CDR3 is TGTGCCAGCAAACGTGAAGGGACAGGGTTGGACGAGCAGTACTTC.

CDR3 protein: CASSVLAGENTGELFF. In DNA form, the CDR3 reads TGTGCCAGCAGTGTATTAGCGGGAGAGAACACCGGGGAGCTGTTTTTT. V and J are TRBV2 and TRBJ2-2; 9 bases are a match to TRBD2. The J segment lost 1 base and the V segment lost 4 bases, leaving 4 bases of the junction unmatched. The CDR3 covers 16 residues. Germline CDR1 reads SNHLY; CDR2 reads FYNNEI.

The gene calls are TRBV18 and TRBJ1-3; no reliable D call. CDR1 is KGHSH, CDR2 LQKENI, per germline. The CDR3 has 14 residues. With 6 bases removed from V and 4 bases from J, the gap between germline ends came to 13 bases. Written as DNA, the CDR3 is TGTGCCAGCTCTCCGTCGGAAGCCGGAAACACCATATATTTT. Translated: CASSPSEAGNTIYF.

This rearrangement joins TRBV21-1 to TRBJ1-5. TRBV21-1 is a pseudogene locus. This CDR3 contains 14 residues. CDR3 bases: TGTGCCAGCACCTACGGACCGGTCAATCAGCCCCAGCATTTT. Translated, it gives CASTYGPVNQPQHF.

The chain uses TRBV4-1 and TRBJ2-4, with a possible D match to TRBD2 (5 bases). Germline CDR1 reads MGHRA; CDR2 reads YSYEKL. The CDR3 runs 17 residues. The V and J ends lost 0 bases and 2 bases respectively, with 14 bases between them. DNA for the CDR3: TGCGCCAGCAGCCAAGAACAATTTTACGGGACCAAAAACATTCAGTACTTC. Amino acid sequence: CASSQEQFYGTKNIQYF.

The CDR3 DNA is TGCGCCAGCAGCCGCCGGGCGACTAGCGGGAATCAGGAGACCCAGTACTTC. Protein sequence: CASSRRATSGNQETQYF. This chain uses TRBV5-1 with TRBJ2-5, with 11 bases identical to TRBD2. The CDR3 length is 17 residues. Looked up from germline, CDR1 is SGHRS and CDR2 is YFSETQ. Unmatched junction bases numbered 13, after V lost 4 bases and J lost 5 bases.

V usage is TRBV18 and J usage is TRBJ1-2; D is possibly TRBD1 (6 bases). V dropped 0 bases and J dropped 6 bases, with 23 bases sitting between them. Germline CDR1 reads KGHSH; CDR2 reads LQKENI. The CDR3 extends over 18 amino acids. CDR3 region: CASSPPQTRPGAFDGYTF. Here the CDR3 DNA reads TGTGCCAGCTCACCACCCCAAACACGCCCAGGGGCATTCGATGGCTACACCTTC.

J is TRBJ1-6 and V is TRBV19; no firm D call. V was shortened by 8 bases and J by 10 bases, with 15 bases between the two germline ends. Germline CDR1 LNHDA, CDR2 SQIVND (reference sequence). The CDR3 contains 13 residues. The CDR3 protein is CASRPAGRSPLHF. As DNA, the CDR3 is TGTGCCAGTCGCCCTGCGGGCCGATCACCCCTCCACTTT.

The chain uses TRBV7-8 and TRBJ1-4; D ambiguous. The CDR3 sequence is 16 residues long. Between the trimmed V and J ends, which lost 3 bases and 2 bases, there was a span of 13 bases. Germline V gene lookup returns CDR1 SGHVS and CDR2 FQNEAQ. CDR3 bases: TGTGCCAGCAGCTTTCGGGGAGGGATCACTAATGAAAAACTGTTTTTT. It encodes CASSFRGGITNEKLFF.

The CDR3 sequence: CASHIRGQETQYF. CDR3 in DNA: TGCGCCAGTCATATCAGGGGACAAGAGACCCAGTACTTC. The chain employs TRBV10-2 and TRBJ2-5; TRBD1 might be the D (6 bases). V lost 9 bases to trimming and J lost 2 bases, with 13 bases between them. Germline lookup yields CDR1 WSHSY and CDR2 SAAADI. The CDR3 sequence is 13 residues long.

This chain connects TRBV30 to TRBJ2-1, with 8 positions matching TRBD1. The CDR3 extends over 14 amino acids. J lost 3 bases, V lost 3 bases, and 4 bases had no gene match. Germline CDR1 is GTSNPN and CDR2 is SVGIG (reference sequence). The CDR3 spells CAWRKTGGYNEQFF. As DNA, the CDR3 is TGTGCCTGGAGAAAAACAGGGGGCTACAATGAGCAGTTCTTC.

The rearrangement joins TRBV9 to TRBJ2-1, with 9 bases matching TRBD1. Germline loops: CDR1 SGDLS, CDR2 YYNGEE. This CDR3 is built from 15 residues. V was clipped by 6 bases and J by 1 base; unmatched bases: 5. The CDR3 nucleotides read TGTGCCAGCACCCAAGGGACAGGGTCCTACAATGAGCAGTTCTTC. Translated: CASTQGTGSYNEQFF.

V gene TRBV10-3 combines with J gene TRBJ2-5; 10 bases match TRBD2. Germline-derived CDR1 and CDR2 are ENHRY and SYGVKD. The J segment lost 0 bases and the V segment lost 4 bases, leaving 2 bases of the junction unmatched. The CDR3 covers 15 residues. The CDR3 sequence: CAISGAGGYQETQYF. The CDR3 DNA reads TGTGCCATCAGTGGAGCGGGGGGGTACCAAGAGACCCAGTACTTC.